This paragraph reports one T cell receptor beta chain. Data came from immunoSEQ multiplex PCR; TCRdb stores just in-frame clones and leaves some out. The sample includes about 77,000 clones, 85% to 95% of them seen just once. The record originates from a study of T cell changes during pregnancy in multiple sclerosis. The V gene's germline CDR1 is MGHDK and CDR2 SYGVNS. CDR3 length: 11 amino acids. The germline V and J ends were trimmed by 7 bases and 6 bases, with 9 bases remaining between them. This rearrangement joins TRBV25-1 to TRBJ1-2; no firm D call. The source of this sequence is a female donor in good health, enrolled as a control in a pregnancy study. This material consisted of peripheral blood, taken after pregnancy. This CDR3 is CASTSGNGYTF. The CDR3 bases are TGTGCCAGCACGTCGGGGAATGGCTACACCTTC.